The rows below give T cell receptor beta chains drawn from one sample of a study of T cells after yellow fever vaccination. TCRdb fed the 5' RACE reads into MiXCR, producing one record per CDR3 protein. This table has 500,000 to 650,000 distinct CDR3 sequences, about 12% appearing once. The sample here was PBMCs, taken on the day of the yellow fever booster vaccination. The receptors were gathered from a man aged 25-45 years who received the YFV17D yellow fever vaccine. CDR3s include the opening cysteine and the closing phenylalanine or tryptophan. The order of the fields is J gene, clone size, V gene, D gene, CDR3 protein, CDR3 DNA. A D gene is named only where the DNA matches it firmly. For some rows the clone size is stated as once, few or many, or as a class when expanded; others skip it.

j_gene: TRBJ2-5
abundance: -
v_gene: TRBV9
d_gene: -
CDR3aa: CASSLSASREETQYF
CDR3nt: TGTGCCAGCAGCCTCAGTGCTTCCAGGGAGGAGACCCAGTACTTC

j_gene: TRBJ2-1
abundance: -
v_gene: TRBV20-1
d_gene: TRBD2
CDR3aa: CSARDRGLATNSSYNEQFF
CDR3nt: TGCAGTGCTAGAGATCGGGGACTAGCGACGAACAGCTCCTACAATGAGCAGTTCTTC

j_gene: TRBJ2-5
abundance: once
v_gene: TRBV3-1
d_gene: TRBD2
CDR3aa: CASSQAGGPSKLILQETQYF
CDR3nt: TGTGCCAGCAGCCAAGCGGGAGGGCCCTCTAAACTCATTCTTCAAGAGACCCAGTACTTC

j_gene: TRBJ2-3
abundance: -
v_gene: TRBV29-1
d_gene: -
CDR3aa: CSVGGIASTDTQYF
CDR3nt: TGCAGCGTTGGTGGAATCGCTAGCACAGATACGCAGTATTTT

j_gene: TRBJ2-5
abundance: -
v_gene: TRBV10-3
d_gene: TRBD2
CDR3aa: CAISTSVETQYF
CDR3nt: TGTGCCATCAGTACTAGCGTGGAGACCCAGTACTTC

j_gene: TRBJ2-1
abundance: few
v_gene: TRBV15
d_gene: -
CDR3aa: CATNSALNEQFF
CDR3nt: TGTGCCACCAATTCGGCTCTTAATGAGCAGTTCTTC

j_gene: TRBJ2-5
abundance: many
v_gene: TRBV20-1
d_gene: -
CDR3aa: CSGSQETQYF
CDR3nt: TGCAGCGGCTCCCAAGAGACCCAGTACTTC

j_gene: TRBJ2-5
abundance: -
v_gene: TRBV20-1
d_gene: TRBD2
CDR3aa: CSARDSGTSGSPYQETQYF
CDR3nt: TGCAGTGCTAGAGATTCAGGGACTAGCGGTTCTCCGTACCAAGAGACCCAGTACTTC

j_gene: TRBJ2-7
abundance: few
v_gene: TRBV15
d_gene: -
CDR3aa: CATSMSAGKGYEQYF
CDR3nt: TGTGCCACCAGCATGTCCGCGGGAAAGGGATACGAGCAGTACTTC

j_gene: TRBJ2-1
abundance: -
v_gene: TRBV12-3/TRBV12-4
d_gene: TRBD2
CDR3aa: CASSSPTSGWQFF
CDR3nt: TGTGCCAGCAGTTCCCCGACTAGCGGTTGGCAGTTCTTC

j_gene: TRBJ2-3
abundance: few
v_gene: TRBV12-3/TRBV12-4
d_gene: -
CDR3aa: CASSLGSVGQYF
CDR3nt: TGTGCCAGCAGTTTAGGAAGTGTGGGGCAGTATTTT

j_gene: TRBJ2-1
abundance: -
v_gene: TRBV7-4
d_gene: -
CDR3aa: CAPPTGNNEQFF
CDR3nt: TGTGCCCCTCCAACGGGGAACAATGAGCAGTTCTTC

j_gene: TRBJ2-3
abundance: few
v_gene: TRBV4-3
d_gene: -
CDR3aa: CASSQVRWRVTDTQYF
CDR3nt: TGCGCCAGCAGCCAAGTAAGGTGGCGGGTTACAGATACGCAGTATTTT

j_gene: TRBJ2-2
abundance: -
v_gene: TRBV11-2
d_gene: -
CDR3aa: CASSLWGQNTGELFF
CDR3nt: TGTGCCAGCAGCTTATGGGGGCAGAACACCGGGGAGCTGTTTTTT

j_gene: TRBJ2-3
abundance: few
v_gene: TRBV30
d_gene: TRBD2
CDR3aa: CAYNRGRLAGAGTDTQYF
CDR3nt: TGTGCCTACAACAGGGGCAGACTAGCGGGAGCAGGCACAGATACGCAGTATTTT

j_gene: TRBJ1-4
abundance: few
v_gene: TRBV4-3
d_gene: -
CDR3aa: CASSQDWVELGVEKLFF
CDR3nt: TGCGCCAGCAGCCAAGATTGGGTAGAGCTGGGGGTTGAAAAACTGTTTTTT

j_gene: TRBJ2-6
abundance: once
v_gene: TRBV29-1
d_gene: -
CDR3aa: CSVGGDSGANVLTF
CDR3nt: TGCAGCGTTGGGGGGGACTCTGGGGCCAACGTCCTGACTTTC

j_gene: TRBJ1-3
abundance: -
v_gene: TRBV29-1
d_gene: -
CDR3aa: CSVVVGSGNTIYF
CDR3nt: TGCAGCGTTGTGGTCGGCTCTGGAAACACCATATATTTT

j_gene: TRBJ2-2
abundance: -
v_gene: TRBV6-2/TRBV6-3
d_gene: TRBD2
CDR3aa: CASSPSASGKGAGELFF
CDR3nt: TGTGCCAGCAGCCCCTCCGCTAGCGGGAAGGGAGCCGGGGAGCTGTTTTTT

j_gene: TRBJ2-4
abundance: few
v_gene: TRBV11-2
d_gene: -
CDR3aa: CASSDAAKNIQYF
CDR3nt: TGTGCCAGCAGCGACGCGGCCAAAAACATTCAGTACTTC

j_gene: TRBJ1-6
abundance: -
v_gene: TRBV7-2
d_gene: TRBD1
CDR3aa: CASSTDRVSTLHF
CDR3nt: TGTGCCAGCAGCACGGACAGGGTCTCGACCCTCCACTTT

j_gene: TRBJ2-5
abundance: -
v_gene: TRBV5-4
d_gene: -
CDR3aa: CASSLGGRWGETQYF
CDR3nt: TGTGCCAGCAGCTTGGGAGGGAGGTGGGGAGAGACCCAGTACTTC

j_gene: TRBJ2-1
abundance: few
v_gene: TRBV10-3
d_gene: -
CDR3aa: CATRGERQSSYNEQFF
CDR3nt: TGTGCCACCCGTGGGGAGCGGCAAAGCTCCTACAATGAGCAGTTCTTC

j_gene: TRBJ2-7
abundance: -
v_gene: TRBV20-1
d_gene: TRBD2
CDR3aa: CRAGIGGSSYEQYF
CDR3nt: TGCAGGGCGGGGATTGGCGGGAGCTCCTACGAGCAGTACTTC

j_gene: TRBJ2-3
abundance: few
v_gene: TRBV9
d_gene: TRBD2
CDR3aa: CASSGRTSGNGDTQYF
CDR3nt: TGTGCCAGCAGCGGCAGGACTAGCGGGAATGGGGATACGCAGTATTTT

j_gene: TRBJ2-7
abundance: few
v_gene: TRBV7-9
d_gene: -
CDR3aa: CASSLSTMGTIAYEQYF
CDR3nt: TGTGCCAGCAGCTTATCAACAATGGGTACCATTGCTTACGAGCAGTACTTC

j_gene: TRBJ1-1
abundance: few
v_gene: TRBV7-8
d_gene: -
CDR3aa: CASSPRFRQNTEAFF
CDR3nt: TGTGCCAGCAGCCCCAGATTCAGGCAAAACACTGAAGCTTTCTTT

j_gene: TRBJ2-1
abundance: -
v_gene: TRBV29-1
d_gene: -
CDR3aa: CSVGEQLRTGGYNEQFF
CDR3nt: TGCAGCGTTGGAGAACAACTTCGGACTGGGGGCTACAATGAGCAGTTCTTC

j_gene: TRBJ2-5
abundance: -
v_gene: TRBV19
d_gene: TRBD1
CDR3aa: CASSKRTGIGLETQYF
CDR3nt: TGTGCCAGTAGTAAAAGGACAGGGATTGGTTTGGAGACCCAGTACTTC

j_gene: TRBJ2-3
abundance: few
v_gene: TRBV20-1
d_gene: -
CDR3aa: CSAPSGSTDTQYF
CDR3nt: TGCAGTGCCCCAAGCGGGTCCACAGATACGCAGTATTTT

j_gene: TRBJ2-2
abundance: -
v_gene: TRBV7-2
d_gene: -
CDR3aa: CASSLARLQELFF
CDR3nt: TGTGCCAGCAGCTTAGCCAGGCTACAGGAGCTGTTTTTT

j_gene: TRBJ2-7
abundance: -
v_gene: TRBV7-9
d_gene: -
CDR3aa: CASSSLAGTFSF
CDR3nt: TGTGCCAGCAGCTCTTTAGCCGGGACATTTTCCTTC

j_gene: TRBJ1-6
abundance: -
v_gene: TRBV4-3
d_gene: -
CDR3aa: CASSQPGGAPLHF
CDR3nt: TGCGCCAGCAGCCAACCTGGCGGGGCACCCCTCCACTTT

j_gene: TRBJ2-7
abundance: few
v_gene: TRBV20-1
d_gene: -
CDR3aa: CSASPQGGDEQYF
CDR3nt: TGCAGTGCTAGCCCCCAAGGGGGTGACGAGCAGTACTTC

j_gene: TRBJ2-3
abundance: -
v_gene: TRBV10-2
d_gene: TRBD1
CDR3aa: CASSGEDRGLCF
CDR3nt: TGCGCCAGCAGTGGTGAGGACAGGGGGCTGTGTTTT

j_gene: TRBJ2-1
abundance: -
v_gene: TRBV20-1
d_gene: -
CDR3aa: CSATDYEQFF
CDR3nt: TGCAGTGCTACCGACTATGAGCAGTTCTTC

j_gene: TRBJ2-3
abundance: -
v_gene: TRBV19
d_gene: -
CDR3aa: CASSIRTGTSRDTQYF
CDR3nt: TGTGCCAGTAGTATCCGGACCGGGACTTCAAGGGATACGCAGTATTTT

j_gene: TRBJ2-2
abundance: -
v_gene: TRBV6-1
d_gene: TRBD1
CDR3aa: CASTAGTGAGLFNTGELFF
CDR3nt: TGTGCCAGCACGGCTGGGACAGGGGCGGGACTATTCAACACCGGGGAGCTGTTTTTT

j_gene: TRBJ2-7
abundance: few
v_gene: TRBV2
d_gene: -
CDR3aa: CASIQTGGSYEQYF
CDR3nt: TGTGCCAGCATACAGACAGGCGGCTCCTACGAGCAGTACTTC

j_gene: TRBJ1-1
abundance: few
v_gene: TRBV20-1
d_gene: -
CDR3aa: CSASAAPNTEAFF
CDR3nt: TGCAGTGCTAGTGCCGCTCCGAACACTGAAGCTTTCTTT

j_gene: TRBJ2-1
abundance: -
v_gene: TRBV11-1
d_gene: -
CDR3aa: CASSLVVGPPPSGEQFF
CDR3nt: TGTGCCAGCAGTTTGGTGGTGGGGCCCCCCCCGAGCGGAGAGCAGTTCTTC

j_gene: TRBJ1-3
abundance: once
v_gene: TRBV6-6
d_gene: -
CDR3aa: CASNWGVGNTIYF
CDR3nt: TGTGCCAGCAATTGGGGGGTAGGAAACACCATATATTTT

j_gene: TRBJ1-1
abundance: few
v_gene: TRBV27
d_gene: -
CDR3aa: CASSLEETEAFF
CDR3nt: TGTGCCAGCAGTTTGGAGGAGACTGAAGCTTTCTTT

j_gene: TRBJ2-7
abundance: few
v_gene: TRBV6-5
d_gene: TRBD2
CDR3aa: CASSYFSGMSYEQYF
CDR3nt: TGTGCCAGCAGTTACTTTAGCGGGATGAGCTACGAGCAGTACTTC

j_gene: TRBJ1-6
abundance: -
v_gene: TRBV7-3
d_gene: -
CDR3aa: CASSFNANSPLHF
CDR3nt: TGTGCCAGCAGCTTTAACGCCAATTCACCCCTCCACTTT

j_gene: TRBJ2-5
abundance: -
v_gene: TRBV29-1
d_gene: -
CDR3aa: CSVVKGGQETQYF
CDR3nt: TGCAGCGTTGTGAAGGGAGGCCAAGAGACCCAGTACTTC

j_gene: TRBJ2-6
abundance: few
v_gene: TRBV9
d_gene: -
CDR3aa: CASSATSGANVLTF
CDR3nt: TGTGCCAGCAGCGCGACCTCTGGGGCCAACGTCCTGACTTTC

j_gene: TRBJ2-3
abundance: -
v_gene: TRBV7-2
d_gene: -
CDR3aa: CASTLRALRGDTQYF
CDR3nt: TGTGCCAGCACCCTGCGGGCCCTTAGGGGAGATACGCAGTATTTT

j_gene: TRBJ1-2
abundance: few
v_gene: TRBV6-5
d_gene: TRBD1
CDR3aa: CASSYSDRAYGYTF
CDR3nt: TGTGCCAGCAGTTATTCTGACAGGGCCTATGGCTACACCTTC

j_gene: TRBJ2-3
abundance: -
v_gene: TRBV7-2
d_gene: -
CDR3aa: CASSLPLRGSTDTQYF
CDR3nt: TGTGCCAGCAGCTTACCCCTCCGGGGTAGCACAGATACGCAGTATTTT

j_gene: TRBJ2-1
abundance: few
v_gene: TRBV15
d_gene: -
CDR3aa: CATSSRSSSYNEQFF
CDR3nt: TGTGCCACCAGCAGTCGGAGCTCCTCCTACAATGAGCAGTTCTTC

j_gene: TRBJ2-2
abundance: -
v_gene: TRBV20-1
d_gene: -
CDR3aa: CSAGADTGELFF
CDR3nt: TGCAGCGCCGGGGCTGACACCGGGGAGCTGTTTTTT

j_gene: TRBJ1-1
abundance: many
v_gene: TRBV7-6
d_gene: -
CDR3aa: CASSASQGNTEAFF
CDR3nt: TGTGCCAGCAGCGCGAGCCAGGGGAACACTGAAGCTTTCTTT

j_gene: TRBJ2-5
abundance: few
v_gene: TRBV24-1
d_gene: -
CDR3aa: CATSDDPGLLGGETQYF
CDR3nt: TGTGCCACCAGTGATGACCCCGGCCTCCTCGGAGGGGAGACCCAGTACTTC

j_gene: TRBJ2-7
abundance: few
v_gene: TRBV3-1
d_gene: -
CDR3aa: CASSQAALAYEQYF
CDR3nt: TGTGCCAGCAGCCAAGCGGCTCTAGCCTACGAGCAGTACTTC

j_gene: TRBJ2-3
abundance: -
v_gene: TRBV7-3
d_gene: -
CDR3aa: CASSDRRLDTQYF
CDR3nt: TGTGCCAGCAGCGACCGACGTTTAGATACGCAGTATTTT

j_gene: TRBJ2-7
abundance: -
v_gene: TRBV18
d_gene: -
CDR3aa: CASSPGSPEDEQYF
CDR3nt: TGTGCCAGCTCACCGGGATCACCCGAGGACGAGCAGTACTTC

j_gene: TRBJ2-1
abundance: -
v_gene: TRBV2
d_gene: TRBD1
CDR3aa: CASSGTGYDEQFF
CDR3nt: TGTGCCAGCTCGGGGACAGGGTATGATGAGCAGTTCTTC

j_gene: TRBJ2-3
abundance: -
v_gene: TRBV7-2
d_gene: TRBD2
CDR3aa: CASSLVWDYTDTQYF
CDR3nt: TGTGCCAGCAGCTTAGTGTGGGACTACACAGATACGCAGTATTTT

j_gene: TRBJ1-6
abundance: few
v_gene: TRBV7-9
d_gene: -
CDR3aa: CASSLVDANSPLHF
CDR3nt: TGTGCCAGCAGCTTAGTAGATGCAAATTCACCCCTCCACTTT